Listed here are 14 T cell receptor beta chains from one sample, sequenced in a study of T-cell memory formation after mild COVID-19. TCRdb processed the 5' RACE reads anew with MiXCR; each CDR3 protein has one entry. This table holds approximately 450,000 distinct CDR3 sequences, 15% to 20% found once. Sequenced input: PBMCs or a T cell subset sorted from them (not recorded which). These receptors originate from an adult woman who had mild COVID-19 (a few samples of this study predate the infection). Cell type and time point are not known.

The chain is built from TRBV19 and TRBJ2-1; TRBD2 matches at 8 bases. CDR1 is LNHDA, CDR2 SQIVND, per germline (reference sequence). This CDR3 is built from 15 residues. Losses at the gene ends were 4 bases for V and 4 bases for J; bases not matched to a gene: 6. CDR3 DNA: TGTGCCAGTAGTACCCTAGCGGGCCCTTACAATGAGCAGTTCTTC. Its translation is CASSTLAGPYNEQFF. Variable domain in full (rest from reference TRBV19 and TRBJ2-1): DGGITQSPKYLFRKEGQNVTLSCEQNLNHDAMYWYRQDPGQGLRLIYYSQIVNDFQKGDIAEGYSVSREKKESFPLTVTSAQKNPTAFYLCASSTLAGPYNEQFFGPGTRLTVL.

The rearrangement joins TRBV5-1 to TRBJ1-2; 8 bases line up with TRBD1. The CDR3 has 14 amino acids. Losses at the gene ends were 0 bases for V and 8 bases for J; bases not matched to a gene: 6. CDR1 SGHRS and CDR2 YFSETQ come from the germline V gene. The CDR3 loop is CASSLDGQGRGYTF. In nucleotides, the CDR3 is TGCGCCAGCAGCTTGGATGGACAGGGTCGGGGCTACACCTTC.

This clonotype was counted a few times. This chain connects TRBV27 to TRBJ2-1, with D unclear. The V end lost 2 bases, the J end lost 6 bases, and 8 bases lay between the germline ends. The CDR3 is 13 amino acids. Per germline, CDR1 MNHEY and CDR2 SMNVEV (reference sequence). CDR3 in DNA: TGTGCCAGCAGTTTAAACCCTCTCAATGAGCAGTTCTTC. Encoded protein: CASSLNPLNEQFF.

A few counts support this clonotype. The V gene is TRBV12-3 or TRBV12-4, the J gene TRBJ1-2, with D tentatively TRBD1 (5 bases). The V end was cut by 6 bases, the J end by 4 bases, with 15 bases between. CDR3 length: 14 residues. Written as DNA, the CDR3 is TGTGCCAGCAGCCCATCGGGACGGACCTATGGCTACACCTTC. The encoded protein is CASSPSGRTYGYTF.

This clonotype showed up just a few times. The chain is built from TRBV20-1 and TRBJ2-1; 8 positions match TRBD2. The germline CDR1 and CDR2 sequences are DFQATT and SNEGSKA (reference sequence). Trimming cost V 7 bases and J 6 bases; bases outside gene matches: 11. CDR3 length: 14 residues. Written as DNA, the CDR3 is TGCAGTGGTCGAGGTGGCGGGGGGTTCAATGAGCAGTTCTTC. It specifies CSGRGGGGFNEQFF.

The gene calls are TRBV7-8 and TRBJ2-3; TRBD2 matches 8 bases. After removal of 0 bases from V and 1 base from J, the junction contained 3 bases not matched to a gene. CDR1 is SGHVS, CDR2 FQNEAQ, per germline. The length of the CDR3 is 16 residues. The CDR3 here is CASSLAELAGTDTQYF. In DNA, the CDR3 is TGTGCCAGCAGCTTAGCCGAACTAGCGGGCACAGATACGCAGTATTTT.

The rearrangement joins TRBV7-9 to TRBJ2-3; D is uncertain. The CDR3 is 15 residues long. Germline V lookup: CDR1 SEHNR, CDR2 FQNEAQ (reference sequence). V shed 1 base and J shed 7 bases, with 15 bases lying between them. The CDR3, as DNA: TGTGCCAGCAGCTTAGACTCCTGGCCAGCCCATACGCAGTATTTT. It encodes CASSLDSWPAHTQYF.

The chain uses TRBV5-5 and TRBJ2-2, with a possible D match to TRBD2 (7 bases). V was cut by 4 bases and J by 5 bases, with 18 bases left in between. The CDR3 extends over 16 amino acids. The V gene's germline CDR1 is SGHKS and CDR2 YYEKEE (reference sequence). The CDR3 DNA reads TGTGCCAGCAGCCAGGTGGGGGGGGCCGCGACCGGGGAGCTGTTTTTT. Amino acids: CASSQVGGAATGELFF.

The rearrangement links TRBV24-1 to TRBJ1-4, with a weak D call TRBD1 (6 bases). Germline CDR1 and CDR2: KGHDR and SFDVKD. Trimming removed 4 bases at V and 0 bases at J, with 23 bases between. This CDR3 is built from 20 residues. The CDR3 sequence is CATSEHRPGQLRPTNEKLFF. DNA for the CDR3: TGTGCCACCAGTGAGCACCGTCCGGGACAACTAAGGCCAACTAATGAAAAACTGTTTTTT.

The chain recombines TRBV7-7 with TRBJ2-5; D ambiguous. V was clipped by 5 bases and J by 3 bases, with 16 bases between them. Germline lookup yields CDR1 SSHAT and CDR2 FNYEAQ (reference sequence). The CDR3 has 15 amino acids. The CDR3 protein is CASSPVRDHKETQYF. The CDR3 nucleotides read TGTGCCAGCAGCCCGGTTAGGGATCACAAAGAGACCCAGTACTTC. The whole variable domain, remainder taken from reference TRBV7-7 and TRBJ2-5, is GAGVSQSPRYKVTKRGQDVTLRCDPISSHATLYWYQQALGQGPEFLTYFNYEAQPDKSGLPSDRFSAERPEGSISTLTIQRTEQRDSAMYRCASSPVRDHKETQYFGPGTRLLVL.

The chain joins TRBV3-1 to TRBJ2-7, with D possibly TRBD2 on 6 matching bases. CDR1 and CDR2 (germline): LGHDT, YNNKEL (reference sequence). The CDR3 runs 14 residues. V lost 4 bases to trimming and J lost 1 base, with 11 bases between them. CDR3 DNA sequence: TGTGCCAGCAGCCCACGGGACTTTTCCTACGAGCAGTACTTC. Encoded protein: CASSPRDFSYEQYF.

The CDR3 sequence is CATSTGSLGNIQYF. The CDR3 DNA reads TGTGCCACCAGTACCGGGTCACTTGGGAACATTCAGTACTTC. The genes are TRBV24-1 and TRBJ2-4; D gene ambiguous. Trimming removed 6 bases at V and 7 bases at J, with 15 bases between. The CDR3 is 14 amino acids. CDR1 and CDR2 from the germline V gene are KGHDR and SFDVKD.

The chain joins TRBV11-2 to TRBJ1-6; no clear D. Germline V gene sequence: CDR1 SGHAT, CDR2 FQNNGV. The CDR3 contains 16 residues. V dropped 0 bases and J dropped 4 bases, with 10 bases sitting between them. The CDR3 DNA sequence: TGTGCCAGCAGCTTAGAACGGGGATCATATAATTCACCCCTCCACTTT. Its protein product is CASSLERGSYNSPLHF.

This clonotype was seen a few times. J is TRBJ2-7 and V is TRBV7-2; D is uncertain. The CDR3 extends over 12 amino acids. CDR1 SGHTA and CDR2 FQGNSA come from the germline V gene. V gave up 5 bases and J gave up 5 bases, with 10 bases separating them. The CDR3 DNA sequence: TGTGCCAGCAGCGACTTGCCCCACGAGCAGTACTTC. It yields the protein CASSDLPHEQYF.